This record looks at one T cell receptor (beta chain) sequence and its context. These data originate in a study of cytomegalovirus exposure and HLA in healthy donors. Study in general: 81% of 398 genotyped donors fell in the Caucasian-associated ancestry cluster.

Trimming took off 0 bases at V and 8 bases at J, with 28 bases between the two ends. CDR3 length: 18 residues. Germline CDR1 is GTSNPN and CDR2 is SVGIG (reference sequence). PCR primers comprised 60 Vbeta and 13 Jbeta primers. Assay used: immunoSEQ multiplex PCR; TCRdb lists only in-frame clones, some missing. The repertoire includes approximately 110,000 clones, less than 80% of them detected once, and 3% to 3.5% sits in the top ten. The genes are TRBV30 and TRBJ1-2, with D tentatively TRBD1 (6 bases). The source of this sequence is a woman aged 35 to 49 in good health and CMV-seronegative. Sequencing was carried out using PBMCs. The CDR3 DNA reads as TGTGCCTGGAGTGTACGGGAAGGGGACACTCTTTCCCAGAGAGGCTACACCTTC. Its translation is CAWSVREGDTLSQRGYTF. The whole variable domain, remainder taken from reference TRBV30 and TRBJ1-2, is SQTIHQWPATLVQPVGSPLSLECTVEGTSNPNLYWYRQAAGRGLQLLFYSVGIGQISSEVPQNLSASRPQDRQFILSSKKLLLSDSGFYLCAWSVREGDTLSQRGYTFGSGTRLTVV.